The rows below give T cell receptor beta chains drawn from one sample of a study of T cells in Graves' hyperthyroidism and ophthalmopathy. TCRdb ran MiXCR on the multiplex PCR reads and lists one entry per CDR3 protein. The profile shows approximately 500,000 distinct CDR3 sequences, more than 45% of them singletons. Input material: peripheral blood or thyroid tissue (not recorded which). The receptors come from a woman under 30 with Graves' hyperthyroidism. The conserved cysteine and the conserved F or W are not part of the CDR3 here. The order of the fields is J gene, D gene, CDR3 length, V gene, CDR3 protein. The D gene is left open where the match is weak.

j_gene: TRBJ1-2
d_gene: NA
len: 7
v_gene: TRBV7-9
CDR3aa: ASSIFAG

j_gene: TRBJ1-5
d_gene: TRBD1
len: 10
v_gene: TRBV29-1
CDR3aa: SAADRGQNEH

j_gene: TRBJ2-7
d_gene: NA
len: 11
v_gene: TRBV4-1
CDR3aa: ASSFALAYEQY

j_gene: TRBJ1-6
d_gene: NA
len: 12
v_gene: TRBV2
CDR3aa: ASSPRAPPVHLH

j_gene: TRBJ2-7
d_gene: TRBD1
len: 15
v_gene: TRBV20-1
CDR3aa: SARGQGQGPSGGEQY

j_gene: TRBJ2-7
d_gene: TRBD2
len: 14
v_gene: TRBV3-1
CDR3aa: ASSQDLAGGPHEQY

j_gene: TRBJ2-3
d_gene: TRBD2
len: 17
v_gene: TRBV20-1
CDR3aa: SAEGLAGVMKGLADTQY

j_gene: TRBJ2-7
d_gene: NA
len: 13
v_gene: TRBV10-3
CDR3aa: AISESSQGGYEQY

j_gene: TRBJ1-1
d_gene: NA
len: 13
v_gene: TRBV20-1
CDR3aa: SARDRKVANTEAF

j_gene: TRBJ1-4
d_gene: TRBD1
len: 13
v_gene: TRBV5-4
CDR3aa: VSSARAGGTEKLF

j_gene: TRBJ1-6
d_gene: NA
len: 13
v_gene: TRBV15
CDR3aa: ATSSLTGTYSPLH

j_gene: TRBJ2-3
d_gene: NA
len: 15
v_gene: TRBV20-1
CDR3aa: SARDWADIPDTDTQY

j_gene: TRBJ2-7
d_gene: NA
len: 13
v_gene: TRBV18
CDR3aa: ASSPRASADYEQY

j_gene: TRBJ2-2
d_gene: TRBD2
len: 13
v_gene: TRBV11-3
CDR3aa: ASSESGSDTGELF

j_gene: TRBJ1-1
d_gene: NA
len: 11
v_gene: TRBV2
CDR3aa: ASSGAGRTEAF

j_gene: TRBJ1-1
d_gene: NA
len: 14
v_gene: TRBV7-9
CDR3aa: ASSLGGILGQAEAF

j_gene: TRBJ2-7
d_gene: TRBD2
len: 13
v_gene: TRBV5-1
CDR3aa: ASSLEVAGGYEQY

j_gene: TRBJ2-5
d_gene: TRBD2
len: 11
v_gene: TRBV6-4
CDR3aa: ASSGGRRETQY

j_gene: TRBJ2-7
d_gene: NA
len: 7
v_gene: TRBV7-8
CDR3aa: ASSLYVD

j_gene: TRBJ2-1
d_gene: TRBD1
len: 17
v_gene: TRBV24-1
CDR3aa: ATSDLTGTDPNSYNEQF

j_gene: TRBJ2-7
d_gene: TRBD2
len: 13
v_gene: TRBV3-1
CDR3aa: ASSQAGTSVPEQY

j_gene: TRBJ2-7
d_gene: TRBD2
len: 10
v_gene: TRBV20-1
CDR3aa: SGTSASYEQY

j_gene: TRBJ2-7
d_gene: TRBD2
len: 14
v_gene: TRBV4-3
CDR3aa: ASSQDLTSELHEQY

j_gene: TRBJ1-2
d_gene: NA
len: 10
v_gene: TRBV20-1
CDR3aa: SARRGPDGYT

j_gene: TRBJ2-7
d_gene: NA
len: 13
v_gene: TRBV7-3
CDR3aa: ASSLGAEHPYEQY

j_gene: TRBJ2-5
d_gene: TRBD2
len: 13
v_gene: TRBV29-1
CDR3aa: SVGGASGRLETQY

j_gene: TRBJ2-5
d_gene: NA
len: 12
v_gene: TRBV7-2
CDR3aa: ASNLGNHEETQY

j_gene: TRBJ1-1
d_gene: NA
len: 13
v_gene: TRBV12-3/TRBV12-4
CDR3aa: ASSEYGTEDTEAF

j_gene: TRBJ1-2
d_gene: TRBD1
len: 9
v_gene: TRBV7-2
CDR3aa: ASRKRDSMT

j_gene: TRBJ2-2
d_gene: NA
len: 12
v_gene: TRBV7-3
CDR3aa: ASSFEGNTGELF

j_gene: TRBJ2-7
d_gene: NA
len: 14
v_gene: TRBV7-2
CDR3aa: ASSLAQAHLGYEQY

j_gene: TRBJ2-7
d_gene: NA
len: 12
v_gene: TRBV3-1
CDR3aa: ASSQLVATYEQY

j_gene: TRBJ2-5
d_gene: TRBD2
len: 13
v_gene: TRBV7-2
CDR3aa: ASSAGSGSQETQY

j_gene: TRBJ1-2
d_gene: NA
len: 11
v_gene: TRBV7-9
CDR3aa: ASSLASGYGYT

j_gene: TRBJ2-7
d_gene: TRBD2
len: 13
v_gene: TRBV5-1
CDR3aa: ASSGISGRAYEQY

j_gene: TRBJ2-7
d_gene: TRBD1
len: 13
v_gene: TRBV6-1
CDR3aa: ASSLTGGGMNEQY

j_gene: TRBJ2-3
d_gene: TRBD2
len: 12
v_gene: TRBV5-1
CDR3aa: ASSTSGGTDTQY

j_gene: TRBJ2-3
d_gene: NA
len: 14
v_gene: TRBV7-2
CDR3aa: ASSSYRFPRTDTQY

j_gene: TRBJ1-5
d_gene: TRBD1
len: 10
v_gene: TRBV18
CDR3aa: ASSTGMQPQH

j_gene: TRBJ1-4
d_gene: NA
len: 13
v_gene: TRBV10-3
CDR3aa: ASSPQGGANEKLF

j_gene: TRBJ2-7
d_gene: NA
len: 12
v_gene: TRBV6-5
CDR3aa: ASSYGGGEYEQY

j_gene: TRBJ2-6
d_gene: NA
len: 15
v_gene: TRBV7-2
CDR3aa: ASSPPWESSGANVLT

j_gene: TRBJ2-7
d_gene: NA
len: 12
v_gene: TRBV2
CDR3aa: AQGTGGLSYEQY

j_gene: TRBJ1-1
d_gene: NA
len: 12
v_gene: TRBV19
CDR3aa: ASSKGEGDTEAF

j_gene: TRBJ2-5
d_gene: NA
len: 11
v_gene: TRBV30
CDR3aa: AWSTGYQETQY

j_gene: TRBJ1-3
d_gene: NA
len: 13
v_gene: TRBV5-1
CDR3aa: ANSLDGGTGDTIY

j_gene: TRBJ1-2
d_gene: TRBD1
len: 12
v_gene: TRBV15
CDR3aa: ATSSWTGRYGYT

j_gene: TRBJ2-7
d_gene: TRBD1
len: 11
v_gene: TRBV2
CDR3aa: ASMRGQTYEQY

j_gene: TRBJ2-5
d_gene: TRBD1
len: 14
v_gene: TRBV15
CDR3aa: ATSVSGTGRIETQY

j_gene: TRBJ1-2
d_gene: NA
len: 9
v_gene: TRBV4-2
CDR3aa: ASSPGFGYT

j_gene: TRBJ2-4
d_gene: NA
len: 11
v_gene: TRBV12-3/TRBV12-4
CDR3aa: ASSLLAENIQY

j_gene: TRBJ1-1
d_gene: NA
len: 11
v_gene: TRBV7-9
CDR3aa: ASSHRDNTEAF

j_gene: TRBJ2-5
d_gene: NA
len: 13
v_gene: TRBV20-1
CDR3aa: SASSGTLNSETQY